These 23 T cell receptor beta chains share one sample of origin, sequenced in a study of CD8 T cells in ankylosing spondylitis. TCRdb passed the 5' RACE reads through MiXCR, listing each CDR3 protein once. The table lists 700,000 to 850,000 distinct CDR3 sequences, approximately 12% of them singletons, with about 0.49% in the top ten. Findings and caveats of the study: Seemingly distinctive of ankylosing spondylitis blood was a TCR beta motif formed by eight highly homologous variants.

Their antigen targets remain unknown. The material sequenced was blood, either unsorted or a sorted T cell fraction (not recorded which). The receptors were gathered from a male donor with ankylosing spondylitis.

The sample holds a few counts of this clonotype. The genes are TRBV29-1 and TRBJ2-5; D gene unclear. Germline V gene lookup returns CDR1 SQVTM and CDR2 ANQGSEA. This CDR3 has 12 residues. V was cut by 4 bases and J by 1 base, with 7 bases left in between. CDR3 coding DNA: TGCAGCGTTGTGATAGGCCAAGAGACCCAGTACTTC. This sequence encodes CSVVIGQETQYF. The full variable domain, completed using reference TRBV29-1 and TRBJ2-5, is SAVISQKPSRDICQRGTSLTIQCQVDSQVTMMFWYRQQPGQSLTLIATANQGSEATYESGFVIDKFPISRPNLTFSTLTVSNMSPEDSSIYLCSVVIGQETQYFGPGTRLLVL.

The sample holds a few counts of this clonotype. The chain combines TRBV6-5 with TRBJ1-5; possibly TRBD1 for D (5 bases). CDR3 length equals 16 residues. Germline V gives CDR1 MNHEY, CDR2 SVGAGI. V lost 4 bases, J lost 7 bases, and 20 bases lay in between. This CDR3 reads CASSSRATMRGQPQHF. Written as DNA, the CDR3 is TGTGCCAGCAGTTCGAGAGCGACCATGAGGGGACAGCCCCAGCATTTT.

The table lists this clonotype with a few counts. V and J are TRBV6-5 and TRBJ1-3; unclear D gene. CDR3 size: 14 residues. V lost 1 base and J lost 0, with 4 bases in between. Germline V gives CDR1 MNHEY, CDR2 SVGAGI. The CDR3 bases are TGTGCCAGCAGTTACTACCTCTCTGGAAACACCATATATTTT. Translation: CASSYYLSGNTIYF.

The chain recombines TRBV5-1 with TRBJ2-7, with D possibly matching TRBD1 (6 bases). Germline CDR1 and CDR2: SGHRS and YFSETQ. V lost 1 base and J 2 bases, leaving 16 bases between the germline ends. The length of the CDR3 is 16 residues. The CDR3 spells CASSLFGTPTTYEQYF. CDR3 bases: TGCGCCAGCAGCTTGTTTGGGACACCTACAACCTACGAGCAGTACTTC.

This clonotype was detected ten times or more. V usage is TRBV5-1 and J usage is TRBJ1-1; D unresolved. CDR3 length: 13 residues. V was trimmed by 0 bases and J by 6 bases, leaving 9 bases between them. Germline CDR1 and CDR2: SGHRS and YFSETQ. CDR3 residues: CASSLAGRSEAFF. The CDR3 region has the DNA TGCGCCAGCAGCTTGGCTGGTCGGTCTGAAGCTTTCTTT.

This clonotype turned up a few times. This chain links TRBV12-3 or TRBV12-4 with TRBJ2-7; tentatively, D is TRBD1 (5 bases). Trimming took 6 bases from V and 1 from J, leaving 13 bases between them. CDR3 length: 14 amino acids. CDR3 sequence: CASRPRQWSYEQYF. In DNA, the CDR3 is TGTGCCAGCAGGCCCCGACAGTGGTCCTACGAGCAGTACTTC.

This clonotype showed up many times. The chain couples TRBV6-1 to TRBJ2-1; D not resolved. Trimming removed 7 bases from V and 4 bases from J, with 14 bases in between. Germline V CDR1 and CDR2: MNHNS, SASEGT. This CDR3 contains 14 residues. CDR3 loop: CASTSGSKYNEQFF. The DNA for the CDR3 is TGTGCCAGCACCTCCGGGTCGAAATACAATGAGCAGTTCTTC.

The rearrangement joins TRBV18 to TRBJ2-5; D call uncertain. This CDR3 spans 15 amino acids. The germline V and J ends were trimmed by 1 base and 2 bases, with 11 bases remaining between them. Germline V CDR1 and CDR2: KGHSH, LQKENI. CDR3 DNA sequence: TGTGCCAGCTCACCACGACGATCAGATCAAGAGACCCAGTACTTC. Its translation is CASSPRRSDQETQYF.

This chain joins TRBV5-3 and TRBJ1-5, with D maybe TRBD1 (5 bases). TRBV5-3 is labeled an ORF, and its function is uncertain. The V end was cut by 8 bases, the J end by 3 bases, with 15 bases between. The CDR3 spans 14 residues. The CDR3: CASSPRQYNQPQHF. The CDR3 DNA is TGTGCCAGCAGTCCCCGACAGTACAATCAGCCCCAGCATTTT.

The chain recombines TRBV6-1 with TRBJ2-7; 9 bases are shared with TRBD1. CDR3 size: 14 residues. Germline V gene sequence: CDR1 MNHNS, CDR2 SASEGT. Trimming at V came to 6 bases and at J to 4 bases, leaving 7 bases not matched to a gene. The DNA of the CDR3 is TGTGCCAGCAGAAGACAGGGGGGCGGGTACGAGCAGTACTTC. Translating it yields CASRRQGGGYEQYF.

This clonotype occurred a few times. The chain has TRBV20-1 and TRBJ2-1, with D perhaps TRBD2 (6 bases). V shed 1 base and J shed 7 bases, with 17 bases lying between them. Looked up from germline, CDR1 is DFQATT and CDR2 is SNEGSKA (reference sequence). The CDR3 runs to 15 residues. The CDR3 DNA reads TGCAGTGCTAGAGTCCGGGACTCCGCTGGGAATGAGCAGTTCTTC. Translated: CSARVRDSAGNEQFF.

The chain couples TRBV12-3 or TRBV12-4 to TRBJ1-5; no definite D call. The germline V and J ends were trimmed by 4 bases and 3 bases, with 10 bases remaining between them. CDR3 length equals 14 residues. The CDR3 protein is CASSSGHPNQPQHF. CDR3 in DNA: TGTGCCAGCAGTTCTGGTCACCCCAATCAGCCCCAGCATTTT.

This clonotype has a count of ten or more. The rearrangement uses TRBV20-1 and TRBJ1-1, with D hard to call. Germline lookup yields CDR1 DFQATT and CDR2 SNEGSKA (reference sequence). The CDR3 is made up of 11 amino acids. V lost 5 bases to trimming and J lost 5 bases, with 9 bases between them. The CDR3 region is CSARRRTEAFF. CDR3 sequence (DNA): TGCAGTGCTCGACGAAGGACTGAAGCTTTCTTT.

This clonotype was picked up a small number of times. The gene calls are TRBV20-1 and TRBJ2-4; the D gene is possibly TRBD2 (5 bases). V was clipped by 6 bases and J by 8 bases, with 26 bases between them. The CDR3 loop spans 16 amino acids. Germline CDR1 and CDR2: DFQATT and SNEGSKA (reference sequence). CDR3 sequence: CSALGRWGEGKDIQYF. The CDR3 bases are TGCAGTGCCCTCGGAAGGTGGGGTGAGGGAAAAGACATTCAGTACTTC.

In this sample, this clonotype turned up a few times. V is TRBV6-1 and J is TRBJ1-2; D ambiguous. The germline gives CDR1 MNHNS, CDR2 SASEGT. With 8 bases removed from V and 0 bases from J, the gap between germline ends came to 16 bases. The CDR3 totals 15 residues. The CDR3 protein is CASPEGLVPNYGYTF. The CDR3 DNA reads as TGTGCCAGCCCCGAAGGCTTGGTACCTAACTATGGCTACACCTTC.

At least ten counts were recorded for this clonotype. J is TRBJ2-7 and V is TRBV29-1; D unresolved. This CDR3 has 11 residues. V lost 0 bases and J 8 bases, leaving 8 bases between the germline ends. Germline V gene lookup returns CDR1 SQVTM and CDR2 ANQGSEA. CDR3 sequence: CSVEDLDKQYF. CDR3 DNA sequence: TGCAGCGTTGAAGATCTCGACAAGCAGTACTTC.

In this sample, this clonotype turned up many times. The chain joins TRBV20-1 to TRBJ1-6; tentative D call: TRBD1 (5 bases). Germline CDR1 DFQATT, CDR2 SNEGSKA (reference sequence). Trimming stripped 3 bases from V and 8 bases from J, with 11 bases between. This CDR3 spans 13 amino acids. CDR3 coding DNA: TGCAGTGCTAGTGGCAGGGTGGATTCACCCCTCCACTTT. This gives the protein CSASGRVDSPLHF.

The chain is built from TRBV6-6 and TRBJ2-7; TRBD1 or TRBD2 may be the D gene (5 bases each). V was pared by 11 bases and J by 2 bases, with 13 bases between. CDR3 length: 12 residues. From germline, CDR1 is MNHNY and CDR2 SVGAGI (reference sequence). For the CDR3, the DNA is TGTGCCTCCCGGGACGGAGCCTACGAGCAGTACTTC. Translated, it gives CASRDGAYEQYF.

The chain's CDR3 is CSVARRSGTQYF. CDR3 bases: TGCAGCGTTGCCCGGCGCTCCGGGACCCAGTACTTC. This chain uses TRBV29-1 with TRBJ2-5; D is ambiguous. CDR3 size: 12 residues. With 4 bases removed from V and 7 bases from J, the gap between germline ends came to 13 bases. Germline V gene lookup returns CDR1 SQVTM and CDR2 ANQGSEA.

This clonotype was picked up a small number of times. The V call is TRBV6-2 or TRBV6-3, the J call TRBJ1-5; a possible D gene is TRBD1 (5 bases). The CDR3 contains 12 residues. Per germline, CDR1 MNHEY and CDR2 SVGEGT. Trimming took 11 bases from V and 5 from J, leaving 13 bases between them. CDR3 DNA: TGTGCCTCCCGAGGGGTCGATCAGCCCCAGCATTTT. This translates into CASRGVDQPQHF.

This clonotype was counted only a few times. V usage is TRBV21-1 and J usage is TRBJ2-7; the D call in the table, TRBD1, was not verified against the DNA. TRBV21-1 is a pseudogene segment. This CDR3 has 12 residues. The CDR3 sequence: CASSNRGREQYF. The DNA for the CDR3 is TGTGCCAGCAGCAACAGGGGGCGCGAGCAGTACTTC.

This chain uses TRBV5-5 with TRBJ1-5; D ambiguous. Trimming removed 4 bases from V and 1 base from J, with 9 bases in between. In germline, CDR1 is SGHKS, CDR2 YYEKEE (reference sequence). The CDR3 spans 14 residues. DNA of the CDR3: TGTGCCAGCAGCCCAAGTGGAAGCAATCAGCCCCAGCATTTT. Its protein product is CASSPSGSNQPQHF. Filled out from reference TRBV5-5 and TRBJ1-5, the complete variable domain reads DAGVTQSPTHLIKTRGQQVTLRCSPISGHKSVSWYQQVLGQGPQFIFQYYEKEERGRGNFPDRFSARQFPNYSSELNVNALLLGDSALYLCASSPSGSNQPQHFGDGTRLSIL.

The CDR3 bases are TGTGCCAGCAGTGGGGAGGTCGGTCAGCCCCAGCATTTT. Its protein is CASSGEVGQPQHF. The J gene is TRBJ1-5, the V gene TRBV2; no firm D call. This CDR3 is built from 13 residues. Germline V lookup: CDR1 SNHLY, CDR2 FYNNEI. The V and J ends lost 4 bases and 6 bases respectively, with 10 bases between them.